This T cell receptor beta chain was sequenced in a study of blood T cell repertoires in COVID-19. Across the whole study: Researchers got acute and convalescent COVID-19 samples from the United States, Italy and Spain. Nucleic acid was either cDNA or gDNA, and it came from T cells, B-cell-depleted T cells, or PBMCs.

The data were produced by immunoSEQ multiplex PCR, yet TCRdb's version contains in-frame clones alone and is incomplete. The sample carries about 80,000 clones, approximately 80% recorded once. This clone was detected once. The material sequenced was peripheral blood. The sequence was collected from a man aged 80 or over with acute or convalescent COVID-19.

CDR3 in amino acids: CASTGRGQPQHF. DNA for the CDR3: TGTGCCAGCACCGGTAGGGGTCAGCCCCAGCATTTT. The genes are TRBV12-3 or TRBV12-4 and TRBJ1-5, with D maybe TRBD1 (5 bases). The CDR3 loop spans 12 amino acids. The ends were cut back, 7 bases at V and 6 bases at J, with 10 bases in the middle.